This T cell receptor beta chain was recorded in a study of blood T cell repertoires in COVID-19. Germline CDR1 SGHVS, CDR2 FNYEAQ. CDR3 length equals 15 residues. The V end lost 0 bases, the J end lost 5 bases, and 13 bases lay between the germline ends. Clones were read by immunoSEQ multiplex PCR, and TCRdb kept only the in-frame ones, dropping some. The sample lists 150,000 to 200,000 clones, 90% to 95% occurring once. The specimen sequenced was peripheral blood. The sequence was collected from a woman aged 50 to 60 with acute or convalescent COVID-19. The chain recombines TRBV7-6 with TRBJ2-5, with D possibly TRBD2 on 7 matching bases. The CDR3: CASSLALGGLETQYF. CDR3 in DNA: TGTGCCAGCAGCTTAGCGTTGGGGGGGCTTGAGACCCAGTACTTC.